This T cell receptor (beta chain) was profiled in a study of control samples from healthy donors and cancer patients. This CDR3 comprises 15 residues. Trimming removed 2 bases at V and 0 bases at J, with 8 bases between. Germline values: CDR1 ENHRY, CDR2 SYGVKD. Method: immunoSEQ multiplex PCR; TCRdb's copy keeps in-frame clones and lacks some. The table has under 200,000 clones, over 90% seen once. The specimen sequenced was blood. The TCR originated in a woman in her 30s in good health. The chain links TRBV10-3 to TRBJ1-3, with D tentatively TRBD1 (6 bases). CDR3 DNA: TGTGCCATCAGTGAGGGGGGGCCCTCTGGAAACACCATATATTTT. This encodes CAISEGGPSGNTIYF.